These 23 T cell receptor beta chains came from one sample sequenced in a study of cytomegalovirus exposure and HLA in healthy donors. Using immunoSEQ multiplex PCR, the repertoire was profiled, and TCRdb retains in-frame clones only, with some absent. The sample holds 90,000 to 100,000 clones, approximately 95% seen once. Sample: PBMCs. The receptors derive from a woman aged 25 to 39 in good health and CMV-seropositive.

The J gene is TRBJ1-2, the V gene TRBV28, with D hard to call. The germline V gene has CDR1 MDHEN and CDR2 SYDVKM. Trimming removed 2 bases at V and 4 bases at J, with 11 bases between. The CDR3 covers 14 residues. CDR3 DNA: TGTGCCAGCAGTTTAACGGGTGGAAGCTATGGCTACACCTTC. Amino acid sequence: CASSLTGGSYGYTF.

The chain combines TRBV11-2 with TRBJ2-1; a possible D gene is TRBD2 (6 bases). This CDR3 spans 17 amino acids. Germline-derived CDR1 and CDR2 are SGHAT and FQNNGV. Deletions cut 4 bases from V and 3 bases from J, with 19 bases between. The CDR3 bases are TGTGCCAGCAGCTCCCGGGCTGGCGGGATTTTCTACAATGAGCAGTTCTTC. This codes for CASSSRAGGIFYNEQFF.

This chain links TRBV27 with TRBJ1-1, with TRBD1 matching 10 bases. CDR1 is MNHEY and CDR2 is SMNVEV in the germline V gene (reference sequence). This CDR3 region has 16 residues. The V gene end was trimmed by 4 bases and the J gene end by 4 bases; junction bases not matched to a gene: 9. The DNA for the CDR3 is TGTGCCAGCAGTTCGGACAGGGGGGGCTACGTCACTGAAGCTTTCTTT. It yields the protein CASSSDRGGYVTEAFF.

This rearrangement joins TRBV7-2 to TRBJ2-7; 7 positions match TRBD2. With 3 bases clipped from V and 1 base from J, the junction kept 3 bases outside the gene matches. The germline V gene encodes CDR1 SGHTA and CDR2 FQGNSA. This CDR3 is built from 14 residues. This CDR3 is CASSFSGPSYEQYF. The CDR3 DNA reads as TGTGCCAGCAGCTTTAGCGGGCCTTCCTACGAGCAGTACTTC.

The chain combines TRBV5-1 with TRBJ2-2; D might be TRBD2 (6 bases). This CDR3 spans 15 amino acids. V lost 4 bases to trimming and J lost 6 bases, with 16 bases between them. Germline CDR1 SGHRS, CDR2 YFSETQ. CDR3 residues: CASSPVRGSPGELFF. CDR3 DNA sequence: TGCGCCAGCAGCCCGGTCCGGGGGAGCCCCGGGGAGCTGTTTTTT. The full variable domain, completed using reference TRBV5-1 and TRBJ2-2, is KAGVTQTPRYLIKTRGQQVTLSCSPISGHRSVSWYQQTPGQGLQFLFEYFSETQRNKGNFPGRFSGRQFSNSRSEMNVSTLELGDSALYLCASSPVRGSPGELFFGEGSRLTVL.

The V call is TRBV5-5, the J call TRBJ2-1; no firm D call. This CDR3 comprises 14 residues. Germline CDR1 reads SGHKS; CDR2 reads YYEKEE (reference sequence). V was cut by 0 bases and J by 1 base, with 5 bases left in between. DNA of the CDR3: TGTGCCAGCAGCTTGGCGACTTCCTACAATGAGCAGTTCTTC. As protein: CASSLATSYNEQFF. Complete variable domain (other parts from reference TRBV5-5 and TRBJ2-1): DAGVTQSPTHLIKTRGQQVTLRCSPISGHKSVSWYQQVLGQGPQFIFQYYEKEERGRGNFPDRFSARQFPNYSSELNVNALLLGDSALYLCASSLATSYNEQFFGPGTRLTVL.

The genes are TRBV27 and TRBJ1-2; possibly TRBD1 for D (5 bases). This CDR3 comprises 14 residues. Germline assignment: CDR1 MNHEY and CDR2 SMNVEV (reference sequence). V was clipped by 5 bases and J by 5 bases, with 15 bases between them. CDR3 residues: CASSPTVGTYGYTF. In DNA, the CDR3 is TGTGCCAGCAGTCCTACGGTGGGGACTTATGGCTACACCTTC.

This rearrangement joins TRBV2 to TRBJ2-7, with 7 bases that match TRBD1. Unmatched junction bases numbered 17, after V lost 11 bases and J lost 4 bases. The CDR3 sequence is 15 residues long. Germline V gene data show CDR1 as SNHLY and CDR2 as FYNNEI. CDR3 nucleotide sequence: TGTGCCGCAAGCCCCCTTGGCAGGGGGTGGTACGAGCAGTACTTC. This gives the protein CAASPLGRGWYEQYF.

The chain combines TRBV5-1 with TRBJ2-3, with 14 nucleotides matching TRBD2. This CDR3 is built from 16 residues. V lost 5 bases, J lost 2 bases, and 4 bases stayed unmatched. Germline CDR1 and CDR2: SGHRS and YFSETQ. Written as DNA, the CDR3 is TGCGCCAGCAGAAGGGGACTAGCGGGAGCCACAGATACGCAGTATTTT. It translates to CASRRGLAGATDTQYF.

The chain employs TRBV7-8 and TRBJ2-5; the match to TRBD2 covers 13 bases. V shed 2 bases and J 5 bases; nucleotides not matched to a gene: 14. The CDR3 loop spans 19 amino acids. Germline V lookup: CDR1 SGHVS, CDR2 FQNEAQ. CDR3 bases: TGTGCCAGCAGCTTACTCCATAGACTAGCGGGAGGCCAGGGGGAGACCCAGTACTTC. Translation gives CASSLLHRLAGGQGETQYF.

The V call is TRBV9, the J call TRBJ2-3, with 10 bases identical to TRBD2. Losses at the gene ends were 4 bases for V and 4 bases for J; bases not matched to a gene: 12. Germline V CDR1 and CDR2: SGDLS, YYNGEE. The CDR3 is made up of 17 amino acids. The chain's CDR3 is CASSPSLAGDWADTQYF. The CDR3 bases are TGTGCCAGCAGCCCGAGTCTAGCGGGAGACTGGGCAGATACGCAGTATTTT.

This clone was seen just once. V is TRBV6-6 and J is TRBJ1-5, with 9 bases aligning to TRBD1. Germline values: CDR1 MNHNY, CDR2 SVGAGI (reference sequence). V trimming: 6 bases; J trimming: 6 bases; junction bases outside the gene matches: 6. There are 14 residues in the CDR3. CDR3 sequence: CASSRDRAIQPQHF. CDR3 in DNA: TGTGCCAGCAGCCGGGACAGGGCCATTCAGCCCCAGCATTTT.

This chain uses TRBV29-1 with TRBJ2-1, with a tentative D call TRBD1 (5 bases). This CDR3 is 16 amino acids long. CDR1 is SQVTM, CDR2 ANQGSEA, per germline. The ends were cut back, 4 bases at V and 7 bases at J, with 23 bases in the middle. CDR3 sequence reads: CSVVASLGALGNEQFF. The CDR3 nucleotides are TGCAGCGTTGTAGCCAGTCTAGGGGCTCTGGGGAATGAGCAGTTCTTC.

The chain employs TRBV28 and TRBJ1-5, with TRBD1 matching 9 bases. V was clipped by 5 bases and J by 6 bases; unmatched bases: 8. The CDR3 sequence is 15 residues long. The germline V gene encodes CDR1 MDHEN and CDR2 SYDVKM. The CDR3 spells CASSTGQGLGQPQHF. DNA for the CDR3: TGTGCCAGCAGTACTGGACAGGGGTTAGGTCAGCCCCAGCATTTT.

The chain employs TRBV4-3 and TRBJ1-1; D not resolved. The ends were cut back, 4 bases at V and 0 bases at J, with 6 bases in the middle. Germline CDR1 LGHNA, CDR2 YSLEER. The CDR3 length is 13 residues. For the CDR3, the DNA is TGCGCCAGCAGCCGCGCGATGAACACTGAAGCTTTCTTT. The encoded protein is CASSRAMNTEAFF.

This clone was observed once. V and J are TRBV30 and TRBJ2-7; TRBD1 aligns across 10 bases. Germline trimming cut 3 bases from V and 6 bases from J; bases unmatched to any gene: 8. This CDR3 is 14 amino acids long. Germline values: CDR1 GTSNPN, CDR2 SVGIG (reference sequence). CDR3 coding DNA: TGTGCCTGGAGACGGGACAGGGGTGTAGGCGAGCAGTACTTC. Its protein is CAWRRDRGVGEQYF. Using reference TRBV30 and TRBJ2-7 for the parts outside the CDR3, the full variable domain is SQTIHQWPATLVQPVGSPLSLECTVEGTSNPNLYWYRQAAGRGLQLLFYSVGIGQISSEVPQNLSASRPQDRQFILSSKKLLLSDSGFYLCAWRRDRGVGEQYFGPGTRLTVT.

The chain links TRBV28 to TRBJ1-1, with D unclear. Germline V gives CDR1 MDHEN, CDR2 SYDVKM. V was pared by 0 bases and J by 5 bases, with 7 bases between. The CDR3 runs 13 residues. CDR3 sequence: CASSLWERTEAFF. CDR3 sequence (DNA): TGTGCCAGCAGTTTATGGGAGAGGACTGAAGCTTTCTTT.

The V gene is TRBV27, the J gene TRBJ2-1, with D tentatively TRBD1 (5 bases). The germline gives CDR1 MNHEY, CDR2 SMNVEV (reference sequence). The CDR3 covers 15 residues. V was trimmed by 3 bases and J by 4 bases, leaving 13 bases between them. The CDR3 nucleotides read TGTGCCAGCAGTTTCAAGGGTCCAGGGTACAATGAGCAGTTCTTC. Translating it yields CASSFKGPGYNEQFF.

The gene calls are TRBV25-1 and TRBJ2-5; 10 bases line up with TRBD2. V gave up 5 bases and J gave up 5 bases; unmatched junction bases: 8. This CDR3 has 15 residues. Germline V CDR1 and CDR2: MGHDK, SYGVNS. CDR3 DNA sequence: TGTGCCAGCAGTCCAAGCGGGAGGGCCTTGGAGACCCAGTACTTC. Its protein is CASSPSGRALETQYF.

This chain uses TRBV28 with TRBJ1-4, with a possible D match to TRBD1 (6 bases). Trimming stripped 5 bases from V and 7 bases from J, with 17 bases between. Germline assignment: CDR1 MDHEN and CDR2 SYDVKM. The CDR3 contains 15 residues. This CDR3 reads CASSKPGQAGEKLFF. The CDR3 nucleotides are TGTGCCAGCAGTAAACCGGGACAAGCTGGTGAAAAACTGTTTTTT.

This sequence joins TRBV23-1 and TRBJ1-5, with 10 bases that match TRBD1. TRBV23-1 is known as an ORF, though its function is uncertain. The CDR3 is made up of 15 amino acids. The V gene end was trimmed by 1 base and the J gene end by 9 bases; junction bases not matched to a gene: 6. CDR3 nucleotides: TGCGCCAGCAGTCAATGGGACAGGGGCCATCGGCCCCAGCATTTT. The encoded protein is CASSQWDRGHRPQHF.

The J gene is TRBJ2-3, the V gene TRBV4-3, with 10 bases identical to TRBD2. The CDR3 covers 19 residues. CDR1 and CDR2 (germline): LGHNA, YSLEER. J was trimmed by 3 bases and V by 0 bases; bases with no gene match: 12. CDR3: CASSQDLPRFSGRTDTQYF. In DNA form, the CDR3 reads TGCGCCAGCAGCCAAGATCTACCCCGATTTAGCGGGAGGACAGATACGCAGTATTTT.

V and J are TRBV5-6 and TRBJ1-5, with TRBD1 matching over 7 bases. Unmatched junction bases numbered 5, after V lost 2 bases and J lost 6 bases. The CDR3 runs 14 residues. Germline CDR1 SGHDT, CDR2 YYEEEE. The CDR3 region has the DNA TGTGCCAGCAGCTTAGGACAGGCTAGTCAGCCCCAGCATTTT. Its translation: CASSLGQASQPQHF.